What follows is one T cell receptor beta chain and its context. The record originates from a study of control samples from healthy donors and cancer patients. Sequencing used immunoSEQ multiplex PCR; TCRdb keeps in-frame clones, though not all of them. The sample lists about 53,000 clones, roughly 87% occurring once. The sequence came from a man aged 60 to 69 with head and neck cancer. Sequences were obtained from PBMCs.

Here the CDR3 DNA reads TGTGCCAGCAGCCAACCGAACACCGGGGAGCTGTTTTTT. Its translation is CASSQPNTGELFF. V usage is TRBV7-2 and J usage is TRBJ2-2; D unclear. The CDR3 has 13 amino acids. Germline V gene sequence: CDR1 SGHTA, CDR2 FQGNSA. V gave up 5 bases and J gave up 0 bases, with 4 bases separating them.